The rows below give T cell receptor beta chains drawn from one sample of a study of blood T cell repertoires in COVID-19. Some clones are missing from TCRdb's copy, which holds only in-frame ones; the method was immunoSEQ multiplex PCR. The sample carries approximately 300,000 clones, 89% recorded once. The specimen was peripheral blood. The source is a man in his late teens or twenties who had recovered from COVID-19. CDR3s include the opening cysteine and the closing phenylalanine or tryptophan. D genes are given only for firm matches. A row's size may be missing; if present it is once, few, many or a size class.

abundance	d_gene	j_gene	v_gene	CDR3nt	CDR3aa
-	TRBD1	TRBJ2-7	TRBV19	TGTGCCAGTAGCCTACAGGGGGCCTACGAGCAGTACTTC	CASSLQGAYEQYF
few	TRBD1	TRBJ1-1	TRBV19	TGTGCCAGTAGTATGGGACAGCTCACTGAAGCTTTCTTT	CASSMGQLTEAFF
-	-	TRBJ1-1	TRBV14	TGTGCCAGCAGCCAAGTTACGAACACGAACACTGAAGCTTTCTTT	CASSQVTNTNTEAFF
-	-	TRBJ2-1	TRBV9	TGTGCCAGCAGCGTAGACGGGACCTACAATGAGCAGTTCTTC	CASSVDGTYNEQFF
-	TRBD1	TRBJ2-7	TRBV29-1	TGCAGCTACCTGCAGGGGGCTTCCTACGAGCAGTACTTC	CSYLQGASYEQYF
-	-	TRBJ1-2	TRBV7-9	TGTGCCAGCAGCTCACAGGGCCCTTCTAACTATGGCTACACCTTC	CASSSQGPSNYGYTF
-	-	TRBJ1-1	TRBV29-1	TGCAGCGTTGAAGGAGCGTTGAACACTGAAGCTTTCTTT	CSVEGALNTEAFF
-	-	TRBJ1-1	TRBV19	TGTGCCAGTAGTATACGGGGAGCCGAAGCTTTCTTT	CASSIRGAEAFF
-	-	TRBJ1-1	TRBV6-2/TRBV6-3	TGTGCCAGCAGTTACACTCGCTACACTGAAGCTTTCTTT	CASSYTRYTEAFF
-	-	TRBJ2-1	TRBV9	TGTGCCAGCAGCGTAGCGGGGGACTCCTACAATGAGCAGTTCTTC	CASSVAGDSYNEQFF
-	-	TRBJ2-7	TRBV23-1	TGCGCCAGCAGTCATCCCACAGTGTCCCACGAGCAGTACTTC	CASSHPTVSHEQYF
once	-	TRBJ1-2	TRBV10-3	TGTGCCATCAGTGAGTCGAGGGACACCTACTATGGCTACACCTTC	CAISESRDTYYGYTF
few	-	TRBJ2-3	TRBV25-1	TGTGCCAGCAGTGAATACCCCCCTTACGGAGTAAGCACAGATACGCAGTATTTT	CASSEYPPYGVSTDTQYF
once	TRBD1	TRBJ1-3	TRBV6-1	TGTGCCAGCAGTGAAGAAGGGGGCCAGGGCCTCTCTGGAAACACCATATATTTT	CASSEEGGQGLSGNTIYF
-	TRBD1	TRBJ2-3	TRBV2	TGTGCCAGCAGTAAAGAGGGACAGGGTGGAGATACGCAGTATTTT	CASSKEGQGGDTQYF
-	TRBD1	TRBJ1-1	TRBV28	TGTGCCAGCATTACAGGGGGGACTGAAGCTTTCTTT	CASITGGTEAFF
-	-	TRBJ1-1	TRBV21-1	TGTGCCAGCAGCAAAGCGCTGGCAGGCACTAACACTGAAGCTTTCTTT	CASSKALAGTNTEAFF
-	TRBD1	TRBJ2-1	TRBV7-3	TGTGCCAGCAGCAAGGGGGCGGGCCCCAATGAGCAGTTCTTC	CASSKGAGPNEQFF
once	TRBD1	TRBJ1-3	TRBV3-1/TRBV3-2	TGTGCCAGCAGCCAAGATGGGACAGGGGCAGGAAACACCATATATTTT	CASSQDGTGAGNTIYF
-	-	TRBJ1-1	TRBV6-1	TGTGCCAGCAGTGAAGCTCAGGGGAACACTGAAGCTTTCTTT	CASSEAQGNTEAFF
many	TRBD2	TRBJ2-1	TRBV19	TGTGCCAGTACGAGCGGGAGGCCCTACAATGAGCAGTTCTTC	CASTSGRPYNEQFF
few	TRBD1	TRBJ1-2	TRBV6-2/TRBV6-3	TGTGCCAGCAGTTACGGGGCCGGGACAGGCCCCCAGGGCTACACCTTC	CASSYGAGTGPQGYTF
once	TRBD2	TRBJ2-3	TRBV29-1	TGCAGCGTTGAAGGTGCCGGGAGGCGGGCAGATACGCAGTATTTT	CSVEGAGRRADTQYF
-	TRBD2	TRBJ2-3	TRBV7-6	TGTGCCAGCAGCTTAGAACTAGCGGGGGCCGCCACAGATACGCAGTATTTT	CASSLELAGAATDTQYF
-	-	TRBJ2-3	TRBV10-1	TGCGCCAGCAGTGAGTCGAGATCAGATACGCAGTATTTT	CASSESRSDTQYF
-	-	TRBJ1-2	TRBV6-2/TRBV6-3	TGTGCCAGCAGCTGGACAGAGTATGGCTACACCTTC	CASSWTEYGYTF
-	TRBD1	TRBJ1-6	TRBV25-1	TGTGCCAGCAGTGAAATGAACAGGGGAAAGGGGAATTCACCCCTCCACTTT	CASSEMNRGKGNSPLHF
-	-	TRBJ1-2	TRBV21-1	TGTGCCAGCAGCCCCCTAACAGGGAGAGTCGACTATGGCTACACCTTC	CASSPLTGRVDYGYTF
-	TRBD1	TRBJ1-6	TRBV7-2	TGTGCCAGCAGCTCCCAGGGACAGCATAATTCACCCCTCCACTTT	CASSSQGQHNSPLHF
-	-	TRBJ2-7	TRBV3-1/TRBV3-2	TGTGCCAGCAGCCACATTAAGGGGACCTACGAGCAGTACTTC	CASSHIKGTYEQYF
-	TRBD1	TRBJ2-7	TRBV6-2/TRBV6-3	TGTGCCAGCAGTTATGGGACAGGGGCCTACGAGCAGTACTTC	CASSYGTGAYEQYF
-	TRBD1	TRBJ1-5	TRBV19	TGTGCCAGTAGTCCGGGACAGTATCAGCCCCAGCATTTT	CASSPGQYQPQHF
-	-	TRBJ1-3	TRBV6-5	TGTGCCAGCAGTTACGGGAGACAACCTGGAAACACCATATATTTT	CASSYGRQPGNTIYF
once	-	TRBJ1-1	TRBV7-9	TGTGCCAGCAGCGCAGACAGAACTGAAGCTTTCTTT	CASSADRTEAFF
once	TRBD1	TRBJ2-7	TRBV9	TGTGCCAGCAGTGAATACAGGGGATACGAGCAGTACTTC	CASSEYRGYEQYF
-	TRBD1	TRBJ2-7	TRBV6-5	TGTGCCAGCAGTTTAGACAGGGGCCACGAGCAGTACTTC	CASSLDRGHEQYF
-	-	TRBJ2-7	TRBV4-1	TGCGCCAGCAGCCAAGATGTCGCAGACGAGCAGTACTTC	CASSQDVADEQYF
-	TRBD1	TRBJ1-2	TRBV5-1	TGCGCCAGCAGCACTGGACAGGGGAATCGGGGCTACACCTTC	CASSTGQGNRGYTF
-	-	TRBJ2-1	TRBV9	TGTGCCAGCAGCGTAGTACTAGATGATAATGAGCAGTTCTTC	CASSVVLDDNEQFF
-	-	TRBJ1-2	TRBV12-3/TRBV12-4	TGTGCCAGCAGTCCGAGTTTCTATGGCTACACCTTC	CASSPSFYGYTF